The sequence of this TCR beta chain was determined in a study of blood T cell repertoires in COVID-19. Study overall: The analysed material was cDNA or gDNA that came from T cells, B-cell-depleted T cells, or PBMCs.

The data were produced by immunoSEQ multiplex PCR, yet TCRdb's version contains in-frame clones alone and is incomplete. The sample yields 220,000 or so clones, approximately 90% seen once. This clone has a single count. V was clipped by 5 bases and J by 5 bases; unmatched bases: 9. CDR1 SGHDT and CDR2 YYEEEE come from the germline V gene. The length of the CDR3 is 14 residues. This clonotype was obtained from a man aged 50 or older who had been exposed to COVID-19. Sequencing input: PBMCs or T cells enriched from blood (not recorded which). This chain connects TRBV5-6 to TRBJ1-2, with TRBD1 matching over 7 bases. This chain's CDR3 is CASSPPRGRYGYTF. The CDR3 DNA reads TGTGCCAGCAGTCCCCCGAGGGGGCGGTATGGCTACACCTTC.